The T cell receptor (beta chain) described here comes from a study of beta chain features in type 1 diabetes. Concerning this clone itself: What it binds is unknown.

The whole isolated RNA underwent reverse transcription, so sequencing captured expressed TCRB transcripts. The data were produced by immunoSEQ multiplex PCR, yet TCRdb's version contains in-frame clones alone and is incomplete. Of about 700,000 clones in the sample, about an eighth were seen once. Study conclusions and caveats: Whether TCRB rearrangement is influenced by HLA type was left unresolved in this analysis. Naive, central memory and Treg TCRB repertoires seemed to resemble each other more closely in patients than they did in healthy donors. Shorter TCRB CDR3s, moderately but significantly so, marked every one of the four CD4+ subsets in Type 1 diabetes patients. Junctions at VDJ sites from type 1 diabetes patients had fewer insertions and more deletions.

The CDR3 extends over 16 amino acids. V lost 3 bases, J lost 2 bases, and 7 bases stayed unmatched. Looked up from germline, CDR1 is SGHVS and CDR2 is FNYEAQ. Every donor had blood drawn once into heparin, approximately 120 mL on average. The origin of this receptor is a man aged 18 to 30 with type 1 diabetes. V and J are TRBV7-6 and TRBJ2-3; TRBD2 matches at 8 bases. Sequenced sample: naive CD4+ T cells from blood. In nucleotides, the CDR3 is TGTGCCAGCAGCTTTGAAGCGGGGGTTTCCACAGATACGCAGTATTTT. It specifies CASSFEAGVSTDTQYF. Using reference TRBV7-6 and TRBJ2-3 for the parts outside the CDR3, the full variable domain is GAGVSQSPRYKVTKRGQDVALRCDPISGHVSLYWYRQALGQGPEFLTYFNYEAQQDKSGLPNDRFSAERPEGSISTLTIQRTEQRDSAMYRCASSFEAGVSTDTQYFGPGTRLTVL.